This TCR beta chain was found in a study of PD-1 blockade in classical Hodgkin lymphoma (dated by TCRdb to 2018 to 2020). Turning to the overall study: Nivolumab dosing was 3 mg/kg intravenously every 2 weeks, continuing until either disease progression or unacceptable toxicity. The study used TCR beta sequencing and CyTOF to define a peripheral blood immune signature of response to PD-1 blockade in classical Hodgkin lymphoma. Beyond this particular receptor, the publication reports: The study covered only a single clinical trial cohort, and the causes of the repertoire differences, possibly disease activity or prior therapy, were still not defined. Diversity was lower in patients who began nivolumab less than 1 year after ASCT, so these patients were left out of later analyses to avoid confounding by immune reconstitution. Trial patients with a complete response had baseline diversity similar to that of newly diagnosed patients, while partial responders and progressors had significantly lower diversity. Baseline TCR diversity was reported to be lower in newly diagnosed patients than in healthy donors and to be lower still in relapsed/refractory patients. By C4D1, a significant rise was seen in CD4+ TCR diversity but not in CD8+ TCR diversity (p=0.0027 vs p=0.16), and the rise was most apparent among complete responders (p=0.02).

The germline V gene sets CDR1 to SGHRS and CDR2 to YFSETQ. From the cysteine up to the phenylalanine, the CDR3 has a length of 16 residues. Here the CDR3 DNA is all that survives: 48 bases in frame from base 1. The junction shows trimming of 6 bases on V and 2 bases on J, and the gene matches do not reach 13 bases of it. Per the publication, the time point label means: cycle 4 day 1 (C4D1), after more than 5 weeks of nivolumab. All trial patients had relapsed after autologous stem cell transplantation, with cohorts A, B and C differing in prior brentuximab vedotin exposure. The trial cohort comprised some 60 patients with relapsed/refractory classical Hodgkin lymphoma whose best overall responses were complete response, partial response or progressive disease. In the multi-cohort phase II CheckMate 205 trial, trial patients received single-agent nivolumab. An independent review committee assessed best overall response by applying the 2007 International Working Group response criteria. Trial PBMCs were obtained immediately prior to nivolumab initiation (C1D1) and on therapy at cycle 2 day 1 and cycle 4 day 1. Peripheral blood was collected in 8 mL Vacutainer Cell Preparation Tubes, from which PBMCs were isolated by centrifugation and then cryopreserved.

The Qiagen DNeasy kit was used to extract genomic DNA from unsorted PBMCs and from the negatively selected CD4+ and CD8+ fractions. TCR beta CDR3 regions were amplified by immunoSEQ multiplex PCR using primers annealing to V and J segments. A synthetic immune receptor repertoire was used to minimize amplification bias, and remaining bias was computationally removed after sequencing. The paper's data handling went like this. Custom Python scripts were used to quantify repertoire diversity as the Shannon entropy index. Unsorted, CD4+ and CD8+ repertoires were examined separately, except in combined analyses, for which CD4+ and CD8+ sequences were merged in silico. Clonal expansion was defined as at least a 2-fold frequency increase after treatment relative to C1D1, with a pseudocount of 0.5 for undetected baseline clones. Clones with 0 or 1 copy at C1D1 were defined as singleton clones, while clones with 2 or more copies were defined as non-singleton clones. Clones expanded in unsorted samples were annotated as CD4+, CD8+ or unknown by matching protein sequences in sorted samples from the same patient. Diversity changes from C1D1 to C4D1 were tested in paired samples using Wilcoxon tests. TCRdb took this table from immuneACCESS and kept in-frame rearrangements with V and J called. Such tables lack part of the clones; where checked against another copy, unresolved V genes explain under half of the gap, and the rest is unexplained. Clone size and the V and J calls come from that table; the DNA yielded D and trimming. The sample table records roughly 100,000 clones; roughly nine tenths of these occur just once. The ten biggest clones cover around 19% of the sample.

Comments on this clone: The clone's antigen remains unknown. Qualities for individual bases were not recorded, and no much larger clone is one base off.

The sample was peripheral blood mononuclear cells (PBMCs), taken before the fourth cycle of nivolumab. The clonotype was recovered from a human donor with classical Hodgkin lymphoma. Rearrangement joined TRBV5-1 to TRBJ2-5; 7 nucleotides in the junction match TRBD1. The DNA sequence is as follows: TGCGCCAGCACCCGAACCGACAGGGACCGTCAAGAGACCCAGTACTTC. This encodes CASTRTDRDRQETQYF.